These 27 T cell receptor beta chains share one sample of origin, sequenced in a study of blood T cell repertoires in COVID-19. The assay was immunoSEQ multiplex PCR, and TCRdb's table has in-frame clones only and misses some. The repertoire holds some 150,000 clones, around 83% seen once, with less than 4.5% in the top ten. Sequenced input: PBMCs or T cells enriched from blood (not recorded which). Every receptor here comes from a woman between 50 and 59 years old in a cohort exposed to, infected with or recovered from COVID-19 (not recorded which).

This chain uses TRBV28 with TRBJ2-3; maybe TRBD1 (5 bases). CDR1 is MDHEN and CDR2 is SYDVKM in the germline V gene. Trimming left V 4 bases short and J 0 bases short, with 11 bases between. The CDR3 consists of 15 residues. CDR3 DNA: TGTGCCAGCAGTTCTTCACAGGTTAGCACAGATACGCAGTATTTT. Protein product: CASSSSQVSTDTQYF. The variable domain in full, completed from reference TRBV28 and TRBJ2-3, reads DVKVTQSSRYLVKRTGEKVFLECVQDMDHENMFWYRQDPGLGLRLIYFSYDVKMKEKGDIPEGYSVSREKKERFSLILESASTNQTSMYLCASSSSQVSTDTQYFGPGTRLTVL.

J is TRBJ2-5 and V is TRBV10-3; D is undetermined. Germline CDR1 ENHRY, CDR2 SYGVKD. The CDR3 totals 15 residues. Trimming took off 0 bases at V and 4 bases at J, with 12 bases between the two ends. In nucleotides, the CDR3 is TGTGCCATCAGTGAGTCGGCAGGTACTTTAGAGACCCAGTACTTC. Protein sequence: CAISESAGTLETQYF.

The chain links TRBV18 to TRBJ1-1; D ambiguous. Trimming left V 2 bases short and J 8 bases short, with 9 bases between. The CDR3 spans 12 residues. Germline CDR1 KGHSH, CDR2 LQKENI. CDR3 sequence: CASSPGLAEAFF. CDR3 nucleotide sequence: TGTGCCAGCTCACCAGGTCTAGCCGAAGCTTTCTTT.

This chain connects TRBV6-5 to TRBJ2-2, with D perhaps matching TRBD2 (5 bases). CDR3 size: 14 residues. Germline V lookup: CDR1 MNHEY, CDR2 SVGAGI. Trimming took 2 bases from V and 6 from J, leaving 10 bases between them. CDR3 sequence reads: CASSYLLASGELFF. Here the CDR3 DNA reads TGTGCCAGCAGTTACCTCCTAGCCTCCGGGGAGCTGTTTTTT.

The rearrangement links TRBV7-3 to TRBJ2-1, with D possibly matching TRBD2 (5 bases). Germline lookup yields CDR1 SGHTA and CDR2 FQGTGA. V lost 5 bases, J lost 11 bases, and 16 bases lay in between. This CDR3 is built from 13 residues. CDR3 sequence (DNA): TGTGCCAGCAGCGCCCGCGGTGAGGGCCAGCAGTTCTTC. It is translated as CASSARGEGQQFF.

J is TRBJ1-2 and V is TRBV6-6; D is unclear. CDR1 is MNHNY, CDR2 SVGAGI, per germline (reference sequence). The CDR3 runs 13 residues. The V gene lost 5 bases and the J gene lost 4 bases, with 11 bases spanning the gap. The CDR3 bases are TGTGCCAGCAGTATGAGTCGCGCCTATGGCTACACCTTC. This codes for CASSMSRAYGYTF.

The chain employs TRBV5-8 and TRBJ1-5, with D tentatively TRBD1 (5 bases). From germline, CDR1 is SGHTS and CDR2 YDEGEE. This CDR3 is 14 amino acids long. With 5 bases removed from V and 1 base from J, the gap between germline ends came to 10 bases. The CDR3 nucleotides read TGTGCCAGCAGGTCGGGGGTCAGCAATCAGCCCCAGCATTTT. Translated, it gives CASRSGVSNQPQHF.

In its sample, this clone was seen a few times. The rearrangement links TRBV5-1 to TRBJ2-1, with 10 bases identical to TRBD2. There are 15 residues in the CDR3. The trim removed 1 base at V and 7 bases at J, leaving 5 bases unmatched. Germline V CDR1 and CDR2: SGHRS, YFSETQ. Here the CDR3 DNA reads TGCGCCAGCAGCTTGTCAGCGGGAGGGTTAAATGAGCAGTTCTTC. This gives the protein CASSLSAGGLNEQFF.

This chain links TRBV2 with TRBJ2-5, with D uncertain. Germline CDR1 is SNHLY and CDR2 is FYNNEI. There are 14 residues in the CDR3. Trimming pared 4 bases from V and 1 base from J, leaving 10 bases between. CDR3 sequence: CASSVNSPQETQYF. In DNA form, the CDR3 reads TGTGCCAGCAGTGTAAATAGTCCCCAAGAGACCCAGTACTTC. Looking up the rest from reference TRBV2 and TRBJ2-5 gives the full variable domain: EPEVTQTPSHQVTQMGQEVILRCVPISNHLYFYWYRQILGQKVEFLVSFYNNEISEKSEIFDDQFSVERPDGSNFTLKIRSTKLEDSAMYFCASSVNSPQETQYFGPGTRLLVL.

This chain connects TRBV4-2 to TRBJ2-3; 8 positions match TRBD2. Trimming cost V 11 bases and J 0 bases; bases outside gene matches: 7. Germline assignment: CDR1 LGHNA and CDR2 YNFKEQ. The CDR3 covers 14 residues. The CDR3 sequence: CAARGVGSTDTQYF. CDR3 nucleotides: TGTGCCGCGCGGGGGGTGGGGAGCACAGATACGCAGTATTTT.

The rearrangement links TRBV20-1 to TRBJ2-5, with no clear D. Germline CDR1 reads DFQATT; CDR2 reads SNEGSKA (reference sequence). The CDR3 covers 11 residues. The V end was cut by 6 bases, the J end by 0 bases, with 5 bases between. CDR3 residues: CSARNQETQYF. The CDR3 region has the DNA TGCAGTGCGAGGAACCAAGAGACCCAGTACTTC.

The DNA for the CDR3 is TGTGCCAGCAGCCCCGCGGGTCCCTACGAGCAGTACTTC. It codes for CASSPAGPYEQYF. The chain couples TRBV7-2 to TRBJ2-7; perhaps TRBD2 as D (5 bases). Per germline, CDR1 SGHTA and CDR2 FQGNSA. This CDR3 region has 13 residues. The V gene lost 5 bases and the J gene lost 2 bases, with 10 bases spanning the gap. Supplemented by reference TRBV7-2 and TRBJ2-7, the full variable domain reads GAGVSQSPSNKVTEKGKDVELRCDPISGHTALYWYRQSLGQGLEFLIYFQGNSAPDKSGLPSDRFSAERTGGSVSTLTIQRTQQEDSAVYLCASSPAGPYEQYFGPGTRLTVT.

The chain has TRBV7-3 and TRBJ1-1; the D gene is possibly TRBD1 (5 bases). Trimming pared 1 base from V and 1 base from J, leaving 13 bases between. This CDR3 contains 16 residues. The germline gives CDR1 SGHTA, CDR2 FQGTGA. The CDR3 region is CASSLNRWGPNTEAFF. The DNA of the CDR3 is TGTGCCAGCAGCTTAAACAGGTGGGGTCCGAACACTGAAGCTTTCTTT.

The chain joins TRBV28 to TRBJ1-6; 7 bases map to TRBD1. The CDR3 spans 17 residues. J was trimmed by 0 bases and V by 7 bases; bases with no gene match: 9. Germline V lookup: CDR1 MDHEN, CDR2 SYDVKM. The CDR3 is CASNPQGRSSYNSPLHF. The CDR3 DNA reads as TGTGCCAGCAACCCACAGGGGAGAAGCTCCTATAATTCACCCCTCCACTTT.

The J gene is TRBJ1-5, the V gene TRBV19; D is perhaps TRBD1 (6 bases). The CDR3 sequence is 15 residues long. V was cut by 4 bases and J by 1 base, with 11 bases left in between. Germline CDR1 LNHDA, CDR2 SQIVND (reference sequence). DNA of the CDR3: TGTGCCAGTAGTACCCATACAGGGAGCAATCAGCCCCAGCATTTT. This gives the protein CASSTHTGSNQPQHF.

The chain employs TRBV7-6 and TRBJ1-2; possible D gene TRBD1, 5 bases. Trimming shortened V by 5 bases and J by 8 bases, and 18 bases separated the two germline ends. Germline loops: CDR1 SGHVS, CDR2 FNYEAQ. The CDR3 has 14 residues. The CDR3 loop is CASSPEGHPLGYTF. CDR3 sequence (DNA): TGTGCCAGCAGCCCCGAAGGACACCCTCTAGGCTACACCTTC.

The chain combines TRBV12-3 or TRBV12-4 with TRBJ1-3; D may be TRBD1 (5 bases). Deletions cut 6 bases from V and 3 bases from J, with 9 bases between. The CDR3 is 13 residues long. The CDR3 sequence: CASSQTDGNTIYF. The CDR3 nucleotides are TGTGCCAGCAGCCAGACAGATGGAAACACCATATATTTT.

The V and J genes are TRBV28 and TRBJ2-7, with D hard to call. Trimming removed 2 bases at V and 0 bases at J, with 11 bases between. This CDR3 region has 15 residues. Germline CDR1 is MDHEN and CDR2 is SYDVKM. The CDR3 loop reads CASSLDSTPSYEQYF. The CDR3 coding sequence is TGTGCCAGCAGTTTAGATAGCACTCCCTCCTACGAGCAGTACTTC.

V usage is TRBV3-1 (or the pseudogene TRBV3-2) and J usage is TRBJ2-6, with D tentatively TRBD1 (6 bases). Between the trimmed V and J ends, which lost 5 bases and 2 bases, there was a span of 16 bases. Germline V gives CDR1 LGHDT, CDR2 YNNKEL (reference sequence). The CDR3 consists of 17 residues. The CDR3 sequence: CASSYRTAGTGANVLTF. CDR3 nucleotide sequence: TGTGCCAGCAGCTACCGGACAGCCGGGACTGGGGCCAACGTCCTGACTTTC.

The rearrangement joins TRBV28 to TRBJ1-1, with TRBD1 identical over 7 bases. Unmatched junction bases numbered 5, after V lost 7 bases and J lost 0 bases. Germline values: CDR1 MDHEN, CDR2 SYDVKM. The CDR3 runs 14 residues. CDR3 nucleotides: TGTGCCAGCAAGGGACAGCTCATGAACACTGAAGCTTTCTTT. It encodes CASKGQLMNTEAFF. The full variable domain, rest sourced from reference TRBV28 and TRBJ1-1, is DVKVTQSSRYLVKRTGEKVFLECVQDMDHENMFWYRQDPGLGLRLIYFSYDVKMKEKGDIPEGYSVSREKKERFSLILESASTNQTSMYLCASKGQLMNTEAFFGQGTRLTVV.

The rearrangement links TRBV6-2 or TRBV6-3 to TRBJ1-1; TRBD1 matches 7 bases. Germline V CDR1 and CDR2: MNHEY, SVGEGT. The V segment lost 4 bases and the J segment 2 bases; nucleotides outside the gene matches: 10. This CDR3 has 16 amino acids. CDR3 DNA: TGTGCCAGCAGTTCCCGGGACAGTGCTACAAACACTGAAGCTTTCTTT. This translates into CASSSRDSATNTEAFF.

The chain joins TRBV12-5 to TRBJ2-1; D remains ambiguous. The germline V gene encodes CDR1 LGHNT and CDR2 FRNRAP. The V end was cut by 3 bases, the J end by 8 bases, with 5 bases between. The CDR3 is 11 residues long. The CDR3 DNA reads TGTGCTAGTGGTTTCCGAGATGAGCAGTTCTTC. It codes for CASGFRDEQFF.

This chain's CDR3 is CASSLEGQSSYNSPLHF. The CDR3 nucleotides read TGCGCCAGCAGCTTGGAGGGACAGAGCTCCTATAATTCACCCCTCCACTTT. V is TRBV5-1 and J is TRBJ1-6; 7 bases are a match to TRBD1. The CDR3 totals 17 residues. V lost 0 bases and J lost 0; bases outside the gene matches: 3. CDR1 is SGHRS and CDR2 is YFSETQ in the germline V gene.

This chain joins TRBV9 and TRBJ1-1; D call uncertain. The CDR3 has 14 residues. The V gene's germline CDR1 is SGDLS and CDR2 YYNGEE. V dropped 4 bases and J dropped 4 bases, with 14 bases sitting between them. The CDR3, as DNA: TGTGCCAGCAGCCCAACCCCGGGATTCACTGAAGCTTTCTTT. It encodes CASSPTPGFTEAFF.

This clone was picked up one time. V and J are TRBV7-9 and TRBJ1-5; D perhaps matches TRBD1 (6 bases). Germline CDR1 and CDR2: SEHNR and FQNEAQ (reference sequence). V was clipped by 5 bases and J by 3 bases, with 8 bases between them. The CDR3 covers 13 residues. The chain's CDR3 is CASSPGDNQPQHF. The CDR3, as DNA: TGTGCCAGCAGCCCAGGGGACAATCAGCCCCAGCATTTT.

The V and J genes are TRBV3-1 (or the pseudogene TRBV3-2) and TRBJ1-1; 8 bases align to TRBD1. This CDR3 is 15 amino acids long. Germline trimming cut 3 bases from V and 6 bases from J; bases unmatched to any gene: 9. Germline CDR1 LGHDT, CDR2 YNNKEL (reference sequence). This chain's CDR3 is CASSHVGQGRAEAFF. CDR3 coding DNA: TGTGCCAGCAGCCACGTAGGACAGGGTAGGGCTGAAGCTTTCTTT.

This clone was counted a single time. This chain connects TRBV28 to TRBJ2-5; 11 nucleotides match TRBD2. This CDR3 comprises 16 residues. CDR1 and CDR2 (germline): MDHEN, SYDVKM. The J segment lost 1 base and the V segment lost 4 bases, leaving 5 bases of the junction unmatched. Here the CDR3 DNA reads TGTGCCAGCAGTTGGCTGACTAGCGGGATCCAAGAGACCCAGTACTTC. This gives the protein CASSWLTSGIQETQYF. Using reference TRBV28 and TRBJ2-5 for the parts outside the CDR3, the full variable domain is DVKVTQSSRYLVKRTGEKVFLECVQDMDHENMFWYRQDPGLGLRLIYFSYDVKMKEKGDIPEGYSVSREKKERFSLILESASTNQTSMYLCASSWLTSGIQETQYFGPGTRLLVL.